This T cell receptor beta chain derives from a study of blood T cell repertoires in COVID-19. The repertoire was sequenced with immunoSEQ multiplex PCR; TCRdb's copy has only in-frame clones and lacks some. The table lists approximately 250,000 clones, roughly 88% of them singletons. Categorization into cohorts depended on clinical history that participants reported. V trimming: 10 bases; J trimming: 6 bases; junction bases outside the gene matches: 4. The CDR3 has 12 residues. The clonotype comes from a woman aged 35 to 49 with acute COVID-19. The chain is built from TRBV12-3 or TRBV12-4 and TRBJ1-5; 9 nucleotides match TRBD1. Sequencing was done on a sample of PBMCs or T cells enriched from blood (not recorded which). Here the CDR3 reads CAIQTGGQPQHF. In DNA, the CDR3 is TGTGCCATCCAGACAGGGGGTCAGCCCCAGCATTTT.